The sequence of this TCR beta chain was determined in a study of T cell changes during pregnancy in multiple sclerosis. Many counts were recorded for this clone. Germline-derived CDR1 and CDR2 are LGHNA and YNFKEQ. CDR3 length: 15 amino acids. V lost 2 bases, J lost 4 bases, and 12 bases lay in between. Only in-frame clones appear in the TCRdb table, and some are missing; sequencing was by immunoSEQ multiplex PCR. The sample shows 50,000 to 65,000 clones, roughly nine tenths of them seen only once. This specimen was CD8+ T cells from peripheral blood mononuclear cells, taken before pregnancy. This TCR was sampled from a female donor with multiple sclerosis, enrolled in a pregnancy study. The chain has TRBV4-2 and TRBJ1-3; no clear D gene. CDR3 nucleotides: TGTGCCAGCAGCCAATCTCCCGACGGGGGAAACACCATATATTTT. Encoded protein: CASSQSPDGGNTIYF.